The rows below give T cell receptor beta chains drawn from one sample of a study of long-term antiretroviral therapy in people with HIV. Sequencing was performed with immunoSEQ multiplex PCR; in TCRdb, only in-frame clones are kept and a portion is missing. The sample comprises roughly 42,000 clones, 86% of which are singletons, and 4% rests with the top ten. The source material was unsorted PBMCs, sampled 1.2 years after starting antiretroviral therapy. Every receptor here comes from a woman between 45 and 65 years old with HIV. CDR3s include the opening cysteine and the closing phenylalanine or tryptophan. D genes are given only for firm matches. Size is stated for part of the rows, as once, few or many counts, or as a class when the clone is expanded.

TRBV5-6,TRBJ2-3,-,-,CASSLAPTSSTDTQYF,TGTGCCAGCAGCTTGGCGCCCACTTCTAGCACAGATACGCAGTATTTT
TRBV7-3,TRBJ2-6,TRBD2,-,CASSLGGGPGANVLTF,TGTGCCAGCAGCTTAGGGGGGGGACCTGGGGCCAACGTCCTGACTTTC
TRBV2,TRBJ1-2,TRBD1,-,CASSLSPGQVYGYTF,TGTGCCAGCAGCCTCTCTCCGGGACAGGTATATGGCTACACCTTC
TRBV5-4,TRBJ2-7,TRBD1,-,CASSRGQGAYEQYF,TGTGCCAGCAGCCGGGGACAGGGTGCATACGAGCAGTACTTC
TRBV9,TRBJ2-2,TRBD1,-,CASSVGTGVTGELFF,TGTGCCAGCAGCGTCGGGACAGGGGTCACCGGGGAGCTGTTTTTT
TRBV5-4,TRBJ2-2,-,-,CASSPTRGTGELFF,TGTGCCAGCAGCCCGACCAGGGGAACCGGGGAGCTGTTTTTT
TRBV19,TRBJ1-5,-,-,CASSIGSSGNQPQHF,TGTGCCAGTAGTATAGGGTCATCTGGAAATCAGCCCCAGCATTTT
TRBV18,TRBJ2-7,-,-,CASSPQTSYEQYF,TGTGCCAGCTCACCCCAAACTAGCTACGAGCAGTACTTC
TRBV21-1,TRBJ2-7,-,once,CASSKGVERQGRTYEQYF,TGTGCCAGCAGCAAAGGGGTCGAGCGACAGGGAAGGACCTACGAGCAGTACTTC
TRBV5-1,TRBJ2-2,-,-,CASSLGKVNTGELFF,TGCGCCAGCAGCTTGGGCAAGGTGAACACCGGGGAGCTGTTTTTT
TRBV9,TRBJ2-3,-,-,CASSSQQGDTQYF,TGTGCCAGCAGCTCGCAACAGGGAGATACGCAGTATTTT
TRBV4-1,TRBJ1-1,-,-,CASSQDRLNTEAFF,TGCGCCAGCAGCCAAGATCGATTGAACACTGAAGCTTTCTTT
TRBV20-1,TRBJ1-6,TRBD1,-,CSALDRAPLHF,TGCAGTGCTTTAGACAGGGCGCCCCTCCACTTT
TRBV29-1,TRBJ2-2,TRBD1,-,CSVEEPDRGTGELFF,TGCAGCGTTGAAGAACCGGACAGGGGCACCGGGGAGCTGTTTTTT
TRBV2,TRBJ2-7,-,-,CASRRQSSYEQYF,TGTGCCAGCAGGAGACAGAGCTCCTACGAGCAGTACTTC
TRBV5-1,TRBJ2-7,-,-,CASSASRDLGERYF,TGCGCCAGCAGCGCAAGCCGGGACCTCGGTGAACGGTACTTC
TRBV2,TRBJ1-6,TRBD1,few,CASSSTRQGVLHF,TGTGCCAGCAGTTCAACTCGACAGGGCGTCCTCCACTTT
TRBV19,TRBJ1-1,TRBD1,-,CASSIVGQDTEAFF,TGTGCCAGTAGTATAGTGGGACAGGACACTGAAGCTTTCTTT
TRBV19,TRBJ1-2,TRBD1,-,CATTGQEPYGYTF,TGTGCCACCACCGGACAGGAACCCTATGGCTACACCTTC
TRBV4-3,TRBJ2-3,TRBD1,-,CASSSETGQGTDTQYF,TGCGCCAGCAGCTCAGAGACGGGACAGGGGACAGATACGCAGTATTTT
TRBV4-3,TRBJ2-7,-,-,CASSQATTVVYEQYF,TGCGCCAGCAGCCAAGCGACTACGGTAGTATACGAGCAGTACTTC
TRBV5-1,TRBJ2-3,TRBD2,-,CASSLEGLGSDTQYF,TGCGCCAGCAGCTTGGAGGGACTAGGCTCAGATACGCAGTATTTT
TRBV19,TRBJ2-7,-,-,CASSDENTYEQYF,TGTGCCAGTTCGGACGAGAATACCTACGAGCAGTACTTC
TRBV27,TRBJ2-5,TRBD1,-,CASSLGQVSETQYF,TGTGCCAGCAGTTTAGGACAGGTGTCAGAGACCCAGTACTTC
TRBV6-1,TRBJ1-6,TRBD1,-,CASSGRTGSSPLHF,TGTGCCAGCAGTGGAAGGACAGGGTCCTCACCCCTCCACTTT
TRBV7-3,TRBJ2-3,TRBD2,-,CASSSLAGSDTQYF,TGTGCCAGCAGCTCCCTAGCGGGGTCAGATACGCAGTATTTT
TRBV6-5,TRBJ1-2,-,-,CATIQGLGYGYTF,TGTGCCACCATACAGGGATTGGGTTATGGCTACACCTTC
TRBV5-1,TRBJ2-3,-,-,CASSSGLNTDTQYF,TGCGCCAGCAGCTCCGGACTTAACACAGATACGCAGTATTTT
TRBV6-6,TRBJ1-5,TRBD1,few,CASSISDRGNQPQHF,TGTGCCAGCAGCATCAGTGACAGGGGCAATCAGCCCCAGCATTTT
TRBV19,TRBJ1-2,-,-,CASSTDMSYGYTF,TGTGCCAGTAGTACGGACATGAGCTATGGCTACACCTTC
TRBV7-3,TRBJ2-2,TRBD1,few,CASSRTGFKSGELFF,TGTGCCAGCAGCCGGACAGGGTTCAAGTCCGGGGAGCTGTTTTTT
TRBV15,TRBJ2-7,-,once,CATSTPSGYEQYF,TGTGCCACCAGCACCCCGTCGGGCTACGAGCAGTACTTC
TRBV19,TRBJ2-7,-,-,CASSIVGRSVYEQYF,TGTGCCAGTAGTATTGTGGGGCGCTCTGTCTACGAGCAGTACTTC
TRBV5-4,TRBJ1-6,-,-,CASSRGGDSPLHF,TGTGCCAGCAGCCGGGGGGGGGATTCACCCCTCCACTTT